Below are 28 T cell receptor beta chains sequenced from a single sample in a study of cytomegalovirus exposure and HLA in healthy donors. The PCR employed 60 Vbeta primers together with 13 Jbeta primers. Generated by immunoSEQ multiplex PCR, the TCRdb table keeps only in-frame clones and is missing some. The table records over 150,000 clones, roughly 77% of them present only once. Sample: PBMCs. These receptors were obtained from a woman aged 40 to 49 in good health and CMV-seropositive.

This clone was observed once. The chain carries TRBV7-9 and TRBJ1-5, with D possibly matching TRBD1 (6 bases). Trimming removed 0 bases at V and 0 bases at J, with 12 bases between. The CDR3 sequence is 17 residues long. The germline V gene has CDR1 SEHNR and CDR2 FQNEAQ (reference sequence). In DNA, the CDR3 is TGTGCCAGCAGCTTAGCCGGGGGGCCTTATAGCAATCAGCCCCAGCATTTT. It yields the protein CASSLAGGPYSNQPQHF.

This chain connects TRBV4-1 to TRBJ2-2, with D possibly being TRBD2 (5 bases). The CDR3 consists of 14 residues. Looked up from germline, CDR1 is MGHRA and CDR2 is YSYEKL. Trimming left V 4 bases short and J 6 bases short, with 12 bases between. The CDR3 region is CASSRNNGAGELFF. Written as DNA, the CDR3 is TGCGCCAGCAGCCGAAATAACGGGGCCGGGGAGCTGTTTTTT.

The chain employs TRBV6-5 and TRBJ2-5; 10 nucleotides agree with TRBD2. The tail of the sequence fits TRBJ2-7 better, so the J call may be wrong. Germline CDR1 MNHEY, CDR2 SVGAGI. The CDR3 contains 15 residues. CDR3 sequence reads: CASSYSLAGSYEQYF. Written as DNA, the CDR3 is TGTGCCAGCAGTTACTCACTAGCGGGATCCTACGAGCAGTACTTC.

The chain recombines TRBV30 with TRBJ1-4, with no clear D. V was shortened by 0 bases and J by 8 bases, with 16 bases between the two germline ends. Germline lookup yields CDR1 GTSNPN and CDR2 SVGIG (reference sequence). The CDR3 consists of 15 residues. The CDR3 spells CAWSVLGTRGEKLFF. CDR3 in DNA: TGTGCCTGGAGTGTTCTAGGCACCCGAGGGGAAAAACTGTTTTTT. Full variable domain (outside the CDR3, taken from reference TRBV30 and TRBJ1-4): SQTIHQWPATLVQPVGSPLSLECTVEGTSNPNLYWYRQAAGRGLQLLFYSVGIGQISSEVPQNLSASRPQDRQFILSSKKLLLSDSGFYLCAWSVLGTRGEKLFFGSGTQLSVL.

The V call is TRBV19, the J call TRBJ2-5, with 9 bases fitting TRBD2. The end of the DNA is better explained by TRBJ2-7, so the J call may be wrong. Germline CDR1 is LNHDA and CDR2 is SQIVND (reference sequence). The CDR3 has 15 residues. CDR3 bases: TGTGCCAGTAGTATAATTAGCGGGAGAGGGAACGAGCAGTACTTC. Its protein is CASSIISGRGNEQYF.

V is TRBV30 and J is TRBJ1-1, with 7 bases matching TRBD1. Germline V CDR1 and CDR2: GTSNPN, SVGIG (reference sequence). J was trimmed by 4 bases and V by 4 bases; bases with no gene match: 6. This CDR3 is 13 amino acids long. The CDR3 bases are TGTGCCTGGAACAGGGGCTTGGGCACTGAAGCTTTCTTT. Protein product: CAWNRGLGTEAFF.

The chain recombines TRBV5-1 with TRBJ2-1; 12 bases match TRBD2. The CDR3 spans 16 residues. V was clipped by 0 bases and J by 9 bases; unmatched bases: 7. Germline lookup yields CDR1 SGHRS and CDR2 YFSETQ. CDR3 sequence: CASSLASGRASGEQFF. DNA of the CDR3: TGCGCCAGCAGCTTGGCTAGCGGGAGGGCCTCTGGTGAGCAGTTCTTC.

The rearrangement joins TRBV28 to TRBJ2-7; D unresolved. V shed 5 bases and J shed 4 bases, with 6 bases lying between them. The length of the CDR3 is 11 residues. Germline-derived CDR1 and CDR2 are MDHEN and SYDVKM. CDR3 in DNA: TGTGCCAGCAGTCCACAATACGAGCAGTACTTC. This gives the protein CASSPQYEQYF.

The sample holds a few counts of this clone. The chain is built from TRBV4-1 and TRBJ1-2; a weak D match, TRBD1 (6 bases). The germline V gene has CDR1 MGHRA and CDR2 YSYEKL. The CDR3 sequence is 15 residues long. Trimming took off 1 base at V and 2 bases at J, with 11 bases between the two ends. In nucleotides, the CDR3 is TGCGCCAGCAGCCAAGTGGGACACCTAAACTATGGCTACACCTTC. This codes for CASSQVGHLNYGYTF.

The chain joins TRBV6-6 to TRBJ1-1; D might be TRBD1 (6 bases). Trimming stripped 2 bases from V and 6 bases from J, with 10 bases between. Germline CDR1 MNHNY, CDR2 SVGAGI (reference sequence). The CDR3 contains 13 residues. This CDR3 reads CASSYPQGPEAFF. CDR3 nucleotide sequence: TGTGCCAGCAGTTACCCACAGGGCCCTGAAGCTTTCTTT.

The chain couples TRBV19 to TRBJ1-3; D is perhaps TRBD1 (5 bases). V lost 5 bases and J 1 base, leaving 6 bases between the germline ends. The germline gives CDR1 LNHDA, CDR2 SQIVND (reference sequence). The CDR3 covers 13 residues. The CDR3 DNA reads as TGTGCCAGTAGTCCAGGGTCTGGAAACACCATATATTTT. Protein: CASSPGSGNTIYF.

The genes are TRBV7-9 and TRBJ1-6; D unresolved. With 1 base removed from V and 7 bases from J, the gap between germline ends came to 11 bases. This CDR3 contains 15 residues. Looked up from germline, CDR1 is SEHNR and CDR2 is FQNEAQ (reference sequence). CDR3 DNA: TGTGCCAGCAGCTTAGGATCGGGTGTGAATTCACCCCTCCACTTT. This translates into CASSLGSGVNSPLHF.

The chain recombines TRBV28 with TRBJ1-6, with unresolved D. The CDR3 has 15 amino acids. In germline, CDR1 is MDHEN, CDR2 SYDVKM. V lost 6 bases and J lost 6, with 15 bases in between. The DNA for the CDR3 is TGTGCCAGCAGCTTCCAACCGGGGATTAATTCACCCCTCCACTTT. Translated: CASSFQPGINSPLHF.

CDR3 nucleotide sequence: TGTGCCTGGAGTCCATACCGGGACAGGGCAGGCCACGAGCAGTACTTC. Amino acids: CAWSPYRDRAGHEQYF. V and J are TRBV30 and TRBJ2-7; 9 positions match TRBD1. CDR1 is GTSNPN, CDR2 SVGIG, per germline (reference sequence). The CDR3 is 16 amino acids. Trimming cost V 2 bases and J 5 bases; bases outside gene matches: 13.

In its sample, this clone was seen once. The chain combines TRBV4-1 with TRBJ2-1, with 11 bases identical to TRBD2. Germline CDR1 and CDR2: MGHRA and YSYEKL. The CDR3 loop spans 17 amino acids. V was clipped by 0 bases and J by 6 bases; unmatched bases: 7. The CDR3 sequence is CASSQEGLAGGGNEQFF. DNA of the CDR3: TGCGCCAGCAGCCAAGAGGGGCTAGCGGGGGGTGGCAATGAGCAGTTCTTC.

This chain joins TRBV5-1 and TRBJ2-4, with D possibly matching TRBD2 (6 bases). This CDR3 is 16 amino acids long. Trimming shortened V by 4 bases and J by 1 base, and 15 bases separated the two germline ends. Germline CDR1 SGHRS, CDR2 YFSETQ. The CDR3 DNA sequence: TGCGCCAGCAGCCGCGGGATGCCCGGGGCCAAAAACATTCAGTACTTC. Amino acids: CASSRGMPGAKNIQYF.

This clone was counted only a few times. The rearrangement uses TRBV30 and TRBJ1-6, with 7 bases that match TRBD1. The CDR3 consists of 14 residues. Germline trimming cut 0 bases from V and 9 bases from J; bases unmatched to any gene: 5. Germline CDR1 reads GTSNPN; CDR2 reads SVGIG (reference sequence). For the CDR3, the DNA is TGTGCCTGGAGTGTAACAGGGGAAGTTTCACCCCTCCACTTT. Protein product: CAWSVTGEVSPLHF.

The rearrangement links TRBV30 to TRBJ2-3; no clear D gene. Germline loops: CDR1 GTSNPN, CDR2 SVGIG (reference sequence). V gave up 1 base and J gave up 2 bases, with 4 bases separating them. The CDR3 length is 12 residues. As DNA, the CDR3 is TGTGCCTGGAGTGCCCTCACAGATACGCAGTATTTT. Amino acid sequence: CAWSALTDTQYF.

CDR3 DNA sequence: TGTGCCAGCAGCTCGACTAGCGGCTACAATGAGCAGTTCTTC. Its protein product is CASSSTSGYNEQFF. V is TRBV11-3 and J is TRBJ2-1; 9 nucleotides line up with TRBD2. Trimming cost V 4 bases and J 3 bases; bases outside gene matches: 1. Germline values: CDR1 SGHNT, CDR2 YENEEA. The CDR3 covers 14 residues.

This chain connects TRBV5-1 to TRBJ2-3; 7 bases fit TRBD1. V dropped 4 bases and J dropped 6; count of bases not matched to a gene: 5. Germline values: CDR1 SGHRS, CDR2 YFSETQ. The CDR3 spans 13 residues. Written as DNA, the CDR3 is TGCGCCAGCAGCGGGGACAGTACGGATACGCAGTATTTT. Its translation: CASSGDSTDTQYF.

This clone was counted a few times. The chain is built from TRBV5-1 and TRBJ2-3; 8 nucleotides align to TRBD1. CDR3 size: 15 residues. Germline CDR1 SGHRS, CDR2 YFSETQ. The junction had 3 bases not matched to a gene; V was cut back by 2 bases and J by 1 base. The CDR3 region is CASSFDRGGTDTQYF. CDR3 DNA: TGCGCCAGCAGCTTCGACAGGGGAGGCACAGATACGCAGTATTTT.

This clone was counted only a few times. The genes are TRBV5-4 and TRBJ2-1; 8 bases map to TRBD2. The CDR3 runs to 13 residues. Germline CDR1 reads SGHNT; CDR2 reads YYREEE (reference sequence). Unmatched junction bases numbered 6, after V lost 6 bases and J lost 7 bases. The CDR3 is CASKRTSSNEQFF. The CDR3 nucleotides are TGTGCCAGCAAGCGGACTAGCTCTAATGAGCAGTTCTTC. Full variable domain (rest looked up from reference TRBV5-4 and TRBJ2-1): ETGVTQSPTHLIKTRGQQVTLRCSSQSGHNTVSWYQQALGQGPQFIFQYYREEENGRGNFPPRFSGLQFPNYSSELNVNALELDDSALYLCASKRTSSNEQFFGPGTRLTVL.

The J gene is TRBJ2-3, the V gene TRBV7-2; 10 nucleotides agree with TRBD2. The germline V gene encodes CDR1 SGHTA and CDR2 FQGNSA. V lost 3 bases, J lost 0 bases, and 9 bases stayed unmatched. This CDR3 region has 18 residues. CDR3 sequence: CASSFRASGSDSTDTQYF. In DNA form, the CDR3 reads TGTGCCAGCAGCTTTAGGGCTAGCGGGAGTGATAGCACAGATACGCAGTATTTT.

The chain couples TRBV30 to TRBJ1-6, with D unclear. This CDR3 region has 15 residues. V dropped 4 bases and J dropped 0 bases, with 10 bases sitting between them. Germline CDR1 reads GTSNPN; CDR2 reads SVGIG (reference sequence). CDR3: CAWKTPSSYNSPLHF. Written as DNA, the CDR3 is TGTGCCTGGAAGACACCGAGCTCCTATAATTCACCCCTCCACTTT.

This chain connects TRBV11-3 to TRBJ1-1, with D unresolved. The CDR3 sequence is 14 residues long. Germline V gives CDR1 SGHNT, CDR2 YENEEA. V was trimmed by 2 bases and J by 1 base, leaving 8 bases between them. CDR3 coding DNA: TGTGCCAGCAGCTTATTCCGGGAGAACACTGAAGCTTTCTTT. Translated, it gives CASSLFRENTEAFF.

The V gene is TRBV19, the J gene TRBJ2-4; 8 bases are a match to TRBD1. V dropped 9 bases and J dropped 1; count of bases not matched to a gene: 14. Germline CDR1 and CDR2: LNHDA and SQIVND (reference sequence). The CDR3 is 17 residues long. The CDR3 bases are TGTGCCAGGCCATTAGTCGCGACAGGGGTTGCCAAAAACATTCAGTACTTC. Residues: CARPLVATGVAKNIQYF.

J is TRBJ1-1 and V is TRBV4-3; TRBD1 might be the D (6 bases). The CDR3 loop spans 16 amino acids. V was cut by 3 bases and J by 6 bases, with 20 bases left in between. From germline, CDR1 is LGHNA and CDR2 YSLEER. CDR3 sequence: CASSHQSRLDRSEAFF. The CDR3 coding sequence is TGCGCCAGCAGCCACCAAAGCAGACTTGACAGGTCTGAAGCTTTCTTT.

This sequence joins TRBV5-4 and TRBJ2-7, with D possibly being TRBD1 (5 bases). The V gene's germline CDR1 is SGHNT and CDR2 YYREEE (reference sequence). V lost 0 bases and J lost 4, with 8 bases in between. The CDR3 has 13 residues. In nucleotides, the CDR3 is TGTGCCAGCAGCTTGGTAGGGGTTTACGAGCAGTACTTC. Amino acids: CASSLVGVYEQYF. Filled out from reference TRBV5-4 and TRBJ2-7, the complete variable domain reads ETGVTQSPTHLIKTRGQQVTLRCSSQSGHNTVSWYQQALGQGPQFIFQYYREEENGRGNFPPRFSGLQFPNYSSELNVNALELDDSALYLCASSLVGVYEQYFGPGTRLTVT.